This T cell receptor beta chain originates from a study of T cell responses to AZD1222 COVID-19 vaccine. Study-wide background: Second-dose schedules of about 4 or about 12 weeks were combined.

Germline CDR1 reads MNHEY; CDR2 reads SVGEGT. V shed 2 bases, J shed 2 bases, and the junction held 1 base outside the gene matches. The CDR3 is 14 amino acids. General study results and limits: It was only a handful of AZD1222 recipients who were seropositive at baseline. Reportedly, nearly half the spike-specific TCRs target unmutated variant regions. Scientists sampled the repertoires only once the peak T cell response had passed.

This table comes from immunoSEQ multiplex PCR, and its TCRdb copy is limited to in-frame clones, with some not included. The table includes fewer than 130,000 clones, 90% to 95% detected once. As concerns this clone: Antigen specificity is unknown.

The input for sequencing was peripheral blood, taken on day 0 of AZD1222 vaccination. The receptor was derived from an adult in good health. The genes are TRBV6-2 or TRBV6-3 and TRBJ1-2, with 8 nucleotides matching TRBD1. This chain's CDR3 is CASSYRDRNYGYTF. CDR3 coding DNA: TGTGCCAGCAGTTACCGGGACAGGAACTATGGCTACACCTTC.